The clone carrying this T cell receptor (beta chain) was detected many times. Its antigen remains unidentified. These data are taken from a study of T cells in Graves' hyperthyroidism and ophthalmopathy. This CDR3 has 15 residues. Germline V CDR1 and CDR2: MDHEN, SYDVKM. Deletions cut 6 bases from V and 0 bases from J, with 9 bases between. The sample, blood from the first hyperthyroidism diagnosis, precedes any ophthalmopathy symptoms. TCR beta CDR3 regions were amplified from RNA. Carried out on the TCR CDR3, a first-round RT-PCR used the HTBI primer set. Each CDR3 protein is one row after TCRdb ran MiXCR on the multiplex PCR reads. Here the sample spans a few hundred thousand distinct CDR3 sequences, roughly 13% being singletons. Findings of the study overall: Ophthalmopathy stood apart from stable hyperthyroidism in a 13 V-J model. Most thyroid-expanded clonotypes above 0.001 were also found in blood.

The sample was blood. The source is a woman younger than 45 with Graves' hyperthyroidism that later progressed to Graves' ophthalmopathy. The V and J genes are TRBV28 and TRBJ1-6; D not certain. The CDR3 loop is CASSGRFSYNSPLHF. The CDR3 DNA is TGTGCCAGCAGCGGCCGTTTCTCCTATAATTCACCCCTCCACTTT.